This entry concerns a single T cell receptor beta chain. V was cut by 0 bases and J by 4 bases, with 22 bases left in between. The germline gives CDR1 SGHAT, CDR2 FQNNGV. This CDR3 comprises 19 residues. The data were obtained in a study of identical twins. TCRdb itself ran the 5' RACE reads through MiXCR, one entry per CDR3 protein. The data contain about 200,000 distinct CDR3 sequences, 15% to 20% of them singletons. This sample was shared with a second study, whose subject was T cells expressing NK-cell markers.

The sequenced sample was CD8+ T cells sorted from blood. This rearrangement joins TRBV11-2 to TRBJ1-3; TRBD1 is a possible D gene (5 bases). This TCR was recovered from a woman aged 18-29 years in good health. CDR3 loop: CASSLDPPQGPPLGNTIYF. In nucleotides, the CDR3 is TGTGCCAGCAGCTTAGACCCACCTCAGGGACCTCCTCTAGGAAACACCATATATTTT.